The 26 T cell receptor beta chains presented below share a single source sample, sequenced in a study of CD8 T cells in ankylosing spondylitis. TCRdb called the 5' RACE reads again in MiXCR, with one record for every CDR3 protein. Of under 450,000 distinct CDR3 sequences in the sample, more than 20% are singletons; the top ten hold under 15%. The sequencing input was blood, either unsorted or a sorted T cell fraction (not recorded which). The receptors were sampled from a male donor with ankylosing spondylitis or in good health (not recorded which).

V gene TRBV4-2 combines with J gene TRBJ2-7, with D possibly being TRBD1 (5 bases). In germline, CDR1 is LGHNA, CDR2 YNFKEQ. The V end was cut by 5 bases, the J end by 4 bases, with 9 bases between. This CDR3 is built from 12 residues. For the CDR3, the DNA is TGTGCCAGCAGCGGGGCCCAGTACGAGCAGTACTTC. Its protein product is CASSGAQYEQYF.

The chain recombines TRBV12-3 or TRBV12-4 with TRBJ2-1; weak D call: TRBD2 (6 bases). V shed 6 bases and J shed 2 bases, with 14 bases lying between them. The CDR3 totals 15 residues. The CDR3 spells CASSFGGAAYNEQFF. CDR3 nucleotides: TGTGCCAGCAGCTTTGGCGGGGCCGCCTACAATGAGCAGTTCTTC.

This clonotype was seen repeatedly, ten times or more. The CDR3 reads CASSFGDGETQYF. In DNA form, the CDR3 reads TGTGCCAGCAGTTTTGGGGACGGGGAGACCCAGTACTTC. This rearrangement joins TRBV12-3 or TRBV12-4 to TRBJ2-5, with D possibly called TRBD1 or TRBD2 (5 bases each). The CDR3 loop spans 13 amino acids. The ends were cut back, 3 bases at V and 5 bases at J, with 10 bases in the middle.

This clonotype turned up a few times. This chain uses TRBV7-3 with TRBJ1-2; D is possibly TRBD1 (6 bases). The germline gives CDR1 SGHTA, CDR2 FQGTGA. V shed 3 bases and J shed 7 bases, with 12 bases lying between them. This CDR3 comprises 13 residues. The CDR3 DNA sequence: TGTGCCAGCAGCTTGCGGGGGCTCGCTGGCTACACCTTC. Amino acid sequence: CASSLRGLAGYTF.

This clonotype was detected a few times. The chain carries TRBV20-1 and TRBJ2-5; 11 nucleotides match TRBD1. Germline-derived CDR1 and CDR2 are DFQATT and SNEGSKA (reference sequence). Trimming at V came to 5 bases and at J to 5 bases, leaving 7 bases not matched to a gene. CDR3 size: 14 residues. DNA of the CDR3: TGCAGTGCTGAAGGACAGGGGGCTAGGGAGACCCAGTACTTC. Amino acid sequence: CSAEGQGARETQYF.

The rearrangement uses TRBV5-5 and TRBJ2-1, with 8 bases aligning to TRBD1. The CDR3 loop spans 15 amino acids. Germline trimming cut 3 bases from V and 4 bases from J; bases unmatched to any gene: 6. Germline lookup yields CDR1 SGHKS and CDR2 YYEKEE (reference sequence). The CDR3 nucleotides read TGTGCCAGCAGCTGGACAGGGAGCGGGTACAATGAGCAGTTCTTC. It codes for CASSWTGSGYNEQFF.

The chain uses TRBV20-1 and TRBJ2-7, with 7 bases matching TRBD1. The CDR3 extends over 14 amino acids. Germline values: CDR1 DFQATT, CDR2 SNEGSKA (reference sequence). Trimming at V came to 5 bases and at J to 0 bases, leaving 7 bases not matched to a gene. The CDR3 spells CSAAGTEDSYEQYF. In DNA, the CDR3 is TGCAGTGCTGCCGGGACAGAGGACTCCTACGAGCAGTACTTC.

The V gene is TRBV3-1, the J gene TRBJ2-3; 7 nucleotides agree with TRBD1. This CDR3 is built from 18 residues. The V and J ends lost 0 bases and 6 bases, in that order; junction bases with no gene match: 15. The germline V gene has CDR1 LGHDT and CDR2 YNNKEL (reference sequence). DNA for the CDR3: TGTGCCAGCAGCCAAGAAGGGGGCTTGGCAGCCTTCATTGATACGCAGTATTTT. As protein: CASSQEGGLAAFIDTQYF.

The chain recombines TRBV19 with TRBJ2-1; D is perhaps TRBD2 (5 bases). The germline gives CDR1 LNHDA, CDR2 SQIVND (reference sequence). This CDR3 spans 12 amino acids. Trimming pared 4 bases from V and 12 bases from J, leaving 13 bases between. The CDR3 sequence: CASSNGETGQFF. For the CDR3, the DNA is TGTGCCAGTAGTAACGGGGAGACTGGGCAGTTCTTC.

The gene calls are TRBV7-2 and TRBJ1-6; D not certain. Germline V CDR1 and CDR2: SGHTA, FQGNSA. CDR3 length equals 13 residues. V lost 5 bases and J 9 bases, leaving 11 bases between the germline ends. Here the CDR3 reads CASSPGMGSPLHF. Here the CDR3 DNA reads TGTGCCAGCAGCCCCGGGATGGGTTCACCCCTCCACTTT.

This clonotype turned up a few times. The genes are TRBV15 and TRBJ2-1, with a possible D match to TRBD1 (7 bases). Trimming cost V 1 base and J 8 bases, with 15 bases left between them. CDR1 and CDR2 from the germline V gene are LNHNV and YYDKDF (reference sequence). The CDR3 spans 15 residues. The CDR3 coding sequence is TGTGCCACCAGCAGAGGGGGCAGGGGGGAGGATGAGCAGTTCTTC. It yields the protein CATSRGGRGEDEQFF.

This clonotype has a handful of counts. The CDR3 loop reads CASSLVQGGETQYF. CDR3 in DNA: TGTGCCAGCAGCTTAGTCCAGGGGGGTGAGACCCAGTACTTC. This chain links TRBV7-8 with TRBJ2-5; TRBD1 might be the D (7 bases). V dropped 1 base and J dropped 5 bases, with 11 bases sitting between them. This CDR3 comprises 14 residues. Germline V CDR1 and CDR2: SGHVS, FQNEAQ.

Notes on this clonotype: At one boundary the junction diverges from the germline segment, which might be a read error. V and J are TRBV19 and TRBJ2-7; D gene uncertain. The CDR3 spans 13 residues. CDR1 is LNHDA, CDR2 SQIVND, per germline (reference sequence). The CDR3 DNA follows: TGTGCCAGTAGCATGGCGACTCTCTACGAGAAGTACTTC. This translates into CASSMATLYEKYF.

The V gene is TRBV6-4, the J gene TRBJ2-2; D is unresolved. Trimming cost V 2 bases and J 5 bases, with 6 bases left between them. The germline gives CDR1 MRHNA, CDR2 SNTAGT. The CDR3 runs to 13 residues. Written as DNA, the CDR3 is TGTGCCAGCAGTGACCTCCGAACCGGGGAGCTGTTTTTT. Its translation: CASSDLRTGELFF.

The chain couples TRBV5-1 to TRBJ1-1; 9 bases line up with TRBD1. Germline V gene sequence: CDR1 SGHRS, CDR2 YFSETQ. Trimming removed 4 bases from V and 7 bases from J; junction bases left unmatched: 14. CDR3 length: 16 residues. This CDR3 is CASSPQRRQGVGEAFF. The CDR3 coding sequence is TGCGCCAGCAGCCCCCAGCGCCGACAGGGGGTAGGTGAAGCTTTCTTT.

The rearrangement uses TRBV20-1 and TRBJ1-1; D is uncertain. V lost 3 bases and J 1 base, leaving 15 bases between the germline ends. Germline lookup yields CDR1 DFQATT and CDR2 SNEGSKA (reference sequence). The CDR3 spans 15 residues. The CDR3 region is CSARFMQAQNTEAFF. CDR3 bases: TGCAGTGCTAGGTTCATGCAGGCCCAGAACACTGAAGCTTTCTTT.

The chain is built from TRBV12-3 or TRBV12-4 and TRBJ1-2; tentative D call: TRBD1 (6 bases). V shed 8 bases and J shed 2 bases, with 18 bases lying between them. CDR3 length: 15 amino acids. CDR3 bases: TGTGCCAGCCGGGGGCGGACAGCGGCGAACTATGGCTACACCTTC. Its protein product is CASRGRTAANYGYTF.

The count of this clonotype is one. V gene TRBV13 combines with J gene TRBJ2-4; D remains ambiguous. Germline V gene data show CDR1 as PRHDT and CDR2 as FYEKMQ (reference sequence). Deletions cut 3 bases from V and 0 bases from J, with 9 bases between. CDR3 length: 15 residues. The CDR3 spells CASSLSILAKNIQYF. CDR3 DNA sequence: TGTGCCAGCAGCTTGTCAATACTAGCCAAAAACATTCAGTACTTC.

This clonotype has only a few counts. The chain carries TRBV20-1 and TRBJ2-1; TRBD2 aligns across 13 bases. Germline trimming cut 6 bases from V and 4 bases from J; bases unmatched to any gene: 9. CDR3 length: 16 residues. Germline CDR1 DFQATT, CDR2 SNEGSKA (reference sequence). The CDR3 bases are TGCAGTGCATTGACTAGCGGGGGGATTCTTTACAATGAGCAGTTCTTC. Protein product: CSALTSGGILYNEQFF.

This CDR3 is CASSPGGRGTYEQYF. The CDR3 DNA reads TGTGCCAGCAGCCCGGGTGGACGGGGCACCTACGAGCAGTACTTC. The rearrangement uses TRBV7-9 and TRBJ2-7; D is possibly TRBD1 or TRBD2 (5 bases each). This CDR3 region has 15 residues. Germline lookup yields CDR1 SEHNR and CDR2 FQNEAQ (reference sequence). V dropped 5 bases and J dropped 2 bases, with 16 bases sitting between them.

This clonotype was counted only a few times. V gene TRBV5-6 combines with J gene TRBJ2-2; no firm D call. V was trimmed by 0 bases and J by 3 bases, leaving 6 bases between them. From germline, CDR1 is SGHDT and CDR2 YYEEEE. This CDR3 region has 14 residues. This CDR3 is CASSLVRYTGELFF. CDR3 nucleotides: TGTGCCAGCAGCTTGGTCCGATACACCGGGGAGCTGTTTTTT.

This clonotype was counted only a few times. V and J are TRBV7-9 and TRBJ2-7, with D possibly being TRBD1 (5 bases). In germline, CDR1 is SEHNR, CDR2 FQNEAQ (reference sequence). V was trimmed by 5 bases and J by 1 base, leaving 15 bases between them. The CDR3 has 15 amino acids. The DNA for the CDR3 is TGTGCCAGCAGCCCTGGCCTCAGGGAATCCTACGAGCAGTACTTC. Encoded protein: CASSPGLRESYEQYF. Filled out from reference TRBV7-9 and TRBJ2-7, the complete variable domain reads DTGVSQNPRHKITKRGQNVTFRCDPISEHNRLYWYRQTLGQGPEFLTYFQNEAQLEKSRLLSDRFSAERPKGSFSTLEIQRTEQGDSAMYLCASSPGLRESYEQYFGPGTRLTVT.

At least ten counts were recorded for this clonotype. This chain connects TRBV4-2 to TRBJ2-7; D is unresolved. Trimming left V 1 base short and J 5 bases short, with 3 bases between. Germline CDR1 and CDR2: LGHNA and YNFKEQ. This CDR3 has 11 amino acids. DNA for the CDR3: TGTGCCAGCAGCCAAGGGAACGAGCAGTACTTC. This encodes CASSQGNEQYF.

CDR3 amino acids: CASRRRDRGVDTQYF. CDR3 DNA sequence: TGTGCCAGCAGACGCCGGGACAGGGGGGTAGATACGCAGTATTTT. The V and J genes are TRBV12-3 or TRBV12-4 and TRBJ2-3; 11 nucleotides line up with TRBD1. The CDR3 loop spans 15 amino acids. Trimming cost V 6 bases and J 5 bases; bases outside gene matches: 7.

This clonotype appeared a few times. This chain links TRBV6-5 with TRBJ2-2; a possible D gene is TRBD2 (6 bases). Germline CDR1 is MNHEY and CDR2 is SVGAGI. The ends were cut back, 2 bases at V and 0 bases at J, with 13 bases in the middle. The CDR3 extends over 17 amino acids. The DNA of the CDR3 is TGTGCCAGCAGTTACAAGGACTATACAACGAACACCGGGGAGCTGTTTTTT. This sequence encodes CASSYKDYTTNTGELFF.

The rearrangement joins TRBV21-1 to TRBJ2-5; TRBD2 is the table's D call, not checked against the DNA. TRBV21-1 is a pseudogene locus. The CDR3 contains 18 residues. For the CDR3, the DNA is TGTGCCAGCAGCAAAGAGGAACCCAGGGACGGGCCCCAAGAGACCCAGTACTTC. It encodes CASSKEEPRDGPQETQYF.